This T cell receptor beta chain was captured in a study of blood T cell repertoires in COVID-19. The overall study: Acute-phase and convalescent COVID-19 samples originated in the United States, Italy and Spain.

Germline trimming cut 2 bases from V and 3 bases from J; bases unmatched to any gene: 11. CDR3 length: 17 residues. Germline V lookup: CDR1 KGHSH, CDR2 LQKENI. Sequencing used immunoSEQ multiplex PCR; TCRdb keeps in-frame clones, though not all of them. The data hold about 670,000 clones, with 80% to 90% observed a single time. The TCR was taken from a woman between 18 and 30 years old with acute or convalescent COVID-19. V and J are TRBV18 and TRBJ1-2; 8 bases line up with TRBD1. The sequencing input was peripheral blood. The CDR3 DNA reads TGTGCCAGCTCACCAAGGGGGACAGGCAATTCAGACTATGGCTACACCTTC. Encoded protein: CASSPRGTGNSDYGYTF.